Listed below are T cell receptor beta chains from one sample, sequenced in a study. TCRdb recomputed calls from the 5' RACE reads with MiXCR, one row per CDR3 protein. The sample yields a few thousand distinct CDR3 sequences, around 59% seen once. Sample: naive CD4+ T cells sorted from blood. These receptors were taken from a female donor with breast cancer. Both conserved end residues are trimmed from each CDR3. Rows give clone size only sometimes, using once, few, many, or a class for an expanded clone.

V	J	size	CDR3
TRBV6-1	TRBJ2-2	.	ASTRIINTGELF
TRBV7-6	TRBJ2-5	few	ASSFFLETQY
TRBV7-8	TRBJ2-1	.	ASSPRRREGREQF
TRBV10-3	TRBJ1-2	few	AISDAGSGYT
TRBV11-3	TRBJ2-1	.	ASSLGTSGSSEQF
TRBV11-2	TRBJ2-7	.	ASMETHSSYEQY
TRBV2	TRBJ1-3	.	ASSVSAGNTIY
TRBV10-2	TRBJ2-1	.	ASSERGVASGRIRTYNEQF
TRBV5-1	TRBJ2-1	.	ASSLSGTADNEQF
TRBV3-1	TRBJ2-3	.	ASSLQAGGTDTQY
TRBV6-5	TRBJ2-7	.	ASRSDSSYEQY